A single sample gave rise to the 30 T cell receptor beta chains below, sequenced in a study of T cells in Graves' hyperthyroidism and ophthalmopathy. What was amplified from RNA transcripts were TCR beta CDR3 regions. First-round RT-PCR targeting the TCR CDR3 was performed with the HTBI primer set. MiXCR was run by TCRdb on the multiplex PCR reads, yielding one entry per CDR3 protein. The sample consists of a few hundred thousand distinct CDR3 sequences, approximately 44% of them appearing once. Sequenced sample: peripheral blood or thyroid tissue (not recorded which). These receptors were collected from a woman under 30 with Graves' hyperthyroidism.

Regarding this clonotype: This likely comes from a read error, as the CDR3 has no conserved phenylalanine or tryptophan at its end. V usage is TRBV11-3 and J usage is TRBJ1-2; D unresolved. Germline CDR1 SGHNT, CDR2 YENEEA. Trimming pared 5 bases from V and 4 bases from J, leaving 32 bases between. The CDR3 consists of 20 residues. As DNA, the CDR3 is TGTGCCAGCAGCCGAAGCGAAGGCAGGCCGTCTACCTTTTCTACCTATGGCTACACCCTC. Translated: CASSRSEGRPSTFSTYGYTL.

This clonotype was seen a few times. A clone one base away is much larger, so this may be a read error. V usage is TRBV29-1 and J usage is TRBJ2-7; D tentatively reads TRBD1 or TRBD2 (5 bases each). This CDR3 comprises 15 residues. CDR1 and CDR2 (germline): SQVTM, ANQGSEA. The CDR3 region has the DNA TGCGGCGTTGAAGGTTTCCACATTGGGGGCTACGAGCAGTACTTC. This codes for CGVEGFHIGGYEQYF.

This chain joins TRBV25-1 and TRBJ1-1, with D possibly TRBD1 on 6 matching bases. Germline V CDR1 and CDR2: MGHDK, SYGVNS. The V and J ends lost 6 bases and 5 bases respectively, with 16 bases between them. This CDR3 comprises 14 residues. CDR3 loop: CASSVRTGWTEAFF. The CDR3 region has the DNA TGTGCCAGCAGCGTCCGTACAGGGTGGACTGAAGCTTTCTTT.

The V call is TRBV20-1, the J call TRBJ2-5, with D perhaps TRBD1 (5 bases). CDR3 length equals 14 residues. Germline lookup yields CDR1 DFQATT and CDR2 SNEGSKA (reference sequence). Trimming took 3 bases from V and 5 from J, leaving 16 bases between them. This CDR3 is CSARTRGARETQYF. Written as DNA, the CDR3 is TGCAGTGCTAGGACCCGTGGGGCGCGGGAGACCCAGTACTTC.

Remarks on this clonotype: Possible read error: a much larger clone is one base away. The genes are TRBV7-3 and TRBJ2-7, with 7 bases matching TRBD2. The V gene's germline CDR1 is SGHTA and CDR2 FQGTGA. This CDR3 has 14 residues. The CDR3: CASSLSGSGSEQCF. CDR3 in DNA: TGTGCCAGCAGCTTAAGCGGGAGTGGGTCCGAGCAGTGCTTC.

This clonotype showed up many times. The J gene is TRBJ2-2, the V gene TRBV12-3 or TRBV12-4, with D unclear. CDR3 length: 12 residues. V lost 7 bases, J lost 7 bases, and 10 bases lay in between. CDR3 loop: CASIRFGGELFF. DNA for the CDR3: TGTGCCAGCATACGGTTTGGCGGGGAGCTGTTTTTT.

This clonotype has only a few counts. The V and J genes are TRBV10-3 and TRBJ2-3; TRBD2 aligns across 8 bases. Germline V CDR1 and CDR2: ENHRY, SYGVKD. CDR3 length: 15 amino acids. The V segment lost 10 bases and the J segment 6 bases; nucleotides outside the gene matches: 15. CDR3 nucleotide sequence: TGTGCCACCGCCGGTGGGCAGCGGGGGAGGGATACGCAGTATTTT. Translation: CATAGGQRGRDTQYF.

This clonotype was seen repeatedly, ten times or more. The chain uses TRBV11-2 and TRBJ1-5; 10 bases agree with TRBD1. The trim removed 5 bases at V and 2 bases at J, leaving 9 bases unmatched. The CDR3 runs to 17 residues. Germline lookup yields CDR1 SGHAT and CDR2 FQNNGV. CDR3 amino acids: CASSTTTGGACNQPQHF. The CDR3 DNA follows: TGTGCCAGCAGCACCACGACAGGGGGCGCGTGCAATCAGCCCCAGCATTTT.

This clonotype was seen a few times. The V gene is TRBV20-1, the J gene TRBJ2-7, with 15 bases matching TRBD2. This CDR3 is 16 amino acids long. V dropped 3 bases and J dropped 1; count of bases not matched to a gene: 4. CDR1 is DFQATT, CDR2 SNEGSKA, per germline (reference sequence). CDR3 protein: CSASGTSGRKSYEQYF. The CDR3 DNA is TGCAGTGCTAGTGGGACTAGCGGGAGGAAGTCCTACGAGCAGTACTTC.

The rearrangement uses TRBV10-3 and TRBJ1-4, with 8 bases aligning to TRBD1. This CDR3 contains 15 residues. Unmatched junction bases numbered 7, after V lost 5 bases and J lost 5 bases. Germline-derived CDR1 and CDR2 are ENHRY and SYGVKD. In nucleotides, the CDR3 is TGTGCCATCAGTACGGGACAGGCCGTCAATGAAAAACTGTTTTTT. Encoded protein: CAISTGQAVNEKLFF.

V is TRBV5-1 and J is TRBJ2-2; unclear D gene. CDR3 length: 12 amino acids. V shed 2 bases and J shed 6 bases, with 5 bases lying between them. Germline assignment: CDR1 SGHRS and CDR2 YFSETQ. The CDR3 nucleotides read TGCGCCAGCAGCTTCAAGTCCGGGGAGCTGTTTTTT. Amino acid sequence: CASSFKSGELFF. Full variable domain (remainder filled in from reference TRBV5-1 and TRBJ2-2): KAGVTQTPRYLIKTRGQQVTLSCSPISGHRSVSWYQQTPGQGLQFLFEYFSETQRNKGNFPGRFSGRQFSNSRSEMNVSTLELGDSALYLCASSFKSGELFFGEGSRLTVL.

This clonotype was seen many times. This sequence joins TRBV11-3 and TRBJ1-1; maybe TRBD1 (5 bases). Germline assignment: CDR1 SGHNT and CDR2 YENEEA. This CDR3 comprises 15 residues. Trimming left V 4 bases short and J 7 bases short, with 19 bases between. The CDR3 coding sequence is TGTGCCAGCAGCTACCTACGCGCGGGGGAGAATGAAGCTTTCTTT. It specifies CASSYLRAGENEAFF. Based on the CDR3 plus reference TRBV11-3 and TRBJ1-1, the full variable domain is EAGVVQSPRYKIIEKKQPVAFWCNPISGHNTLYWYLQNLGQGPELLIRYENEEAVDDSQLPKDRFSAERLKGVDSTLKIQPAELGDSAVYLCASSYLRAGENEAFFGQGTRLTVV.

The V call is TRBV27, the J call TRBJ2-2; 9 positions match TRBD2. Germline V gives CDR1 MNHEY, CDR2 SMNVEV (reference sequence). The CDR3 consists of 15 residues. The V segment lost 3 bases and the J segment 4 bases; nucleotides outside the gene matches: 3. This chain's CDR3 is CASSLAGGTTGELFF. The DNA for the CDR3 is TGTGCCAGCAGTTTGGCGGGAGGGACCACCGGGGAGCTGTTTTTT.

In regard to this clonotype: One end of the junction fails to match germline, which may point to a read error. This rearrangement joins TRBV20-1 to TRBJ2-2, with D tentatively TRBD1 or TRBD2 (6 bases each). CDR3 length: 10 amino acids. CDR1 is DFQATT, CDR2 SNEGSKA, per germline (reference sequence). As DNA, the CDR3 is TGCAGTGCGGAGGAGGGGGAGCTGCTTTTT. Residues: CSAEEGELLF.

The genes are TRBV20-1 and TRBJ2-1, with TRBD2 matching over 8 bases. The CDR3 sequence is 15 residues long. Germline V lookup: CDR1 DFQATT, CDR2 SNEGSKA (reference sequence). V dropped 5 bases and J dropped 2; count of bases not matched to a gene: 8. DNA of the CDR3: TGCAGTGCTGGCCCTTGGACTAGCCCCTACAATGAGCAGTTCTTC. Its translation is CSAGPWTSPYNEQFF.

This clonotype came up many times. The CDR3 DNA sequence: TGTGCCAGCAGCCTATTCGACAGTAATGAAAAACTGTTTTTT. Translation: CASSLFDSNEKLFF. The rearrangement joins TRBV12-3 or TRBV12-4 to TRBJ1-4, with D possibly being TRBD1 (5 bases). This CDR3 contains 14 residues. Trimming stripped 6 bases from V and 4 bases from J, with 12 bases between.

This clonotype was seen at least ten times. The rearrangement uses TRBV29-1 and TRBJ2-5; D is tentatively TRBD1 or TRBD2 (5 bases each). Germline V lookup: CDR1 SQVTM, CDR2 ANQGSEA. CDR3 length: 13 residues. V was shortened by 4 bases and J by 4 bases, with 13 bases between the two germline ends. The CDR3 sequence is CSVAGTYRETQYF. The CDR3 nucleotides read TGCAGCGTTGCCGGGACCTACCGAGAGACCCAGTACTTC. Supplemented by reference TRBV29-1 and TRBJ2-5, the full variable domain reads SAVISQKPSRDICQRGTSLTIQCQVDSQVTMMFWYRQQPGQSLTLIATANQGSEATYESGFVIDKFPISRPNLTFSTLTVSNMSPEDSSIYLCSVAGTYRETQYFGPGTRLLVL.

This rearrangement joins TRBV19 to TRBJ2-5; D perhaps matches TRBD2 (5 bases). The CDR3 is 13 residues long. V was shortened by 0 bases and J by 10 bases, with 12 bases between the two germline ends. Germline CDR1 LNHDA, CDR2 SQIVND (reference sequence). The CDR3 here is CASSIEGERDQYF. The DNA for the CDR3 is TGTGCCAGTAGTATAGAGGGCGAACGGGACCAGTACTTC. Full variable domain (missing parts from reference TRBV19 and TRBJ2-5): DGGITQSPKYLFRKEGQNVTLSCEQNLNHDAMYWYRQDPGQGLRLIYYSQIVNDFQKGDIAEGYSVSREKKESFPLTVTSAQKNPTAFYLCASSIEGERDQYFGPGTRLLVL.

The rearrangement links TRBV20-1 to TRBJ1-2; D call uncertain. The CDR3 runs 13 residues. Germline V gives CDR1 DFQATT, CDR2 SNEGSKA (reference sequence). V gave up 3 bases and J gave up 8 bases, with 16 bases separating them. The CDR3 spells CSASIFGAVGYTF. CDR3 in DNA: TGCAGTGCTAGTATCTTCGGAGCTGTAGGCTACACCTTC.

The CDR3 region is CASSEGHKGNTIYF. The CDR3, as DNA: TGTGCCAGCAGTGAAGGGCACAAAGGAAACACCATATATTTT. This chain links TRBV11-2 with TRBJ1-3; D remains ambiguous. The V gene's germline CDR1 is SGHAT and CDR2 FQNNGV. The V end was cut by 6 bases, the J end by 4 bases, with 13 bases between. The length of the CDR3 is 14 residues.

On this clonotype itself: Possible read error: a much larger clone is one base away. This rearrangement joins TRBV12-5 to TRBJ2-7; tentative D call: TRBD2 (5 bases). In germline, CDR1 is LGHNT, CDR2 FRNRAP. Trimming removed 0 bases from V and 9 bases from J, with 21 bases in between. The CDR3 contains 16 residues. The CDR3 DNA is TGTGCTAGTGGTTTGGTACTGGCTAGCCGGTCTATTGGGCAGTACTTC. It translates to CASGLVLASRSIGQYF.

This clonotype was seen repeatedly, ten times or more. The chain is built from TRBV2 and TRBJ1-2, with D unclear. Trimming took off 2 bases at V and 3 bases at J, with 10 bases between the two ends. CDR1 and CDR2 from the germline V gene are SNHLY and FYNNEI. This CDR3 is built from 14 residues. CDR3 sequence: CASSEQSVDYGYTF. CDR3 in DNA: TGTGCCAGCAGTGAACAGTCGGTGGACTATGGCTACACCTTC.

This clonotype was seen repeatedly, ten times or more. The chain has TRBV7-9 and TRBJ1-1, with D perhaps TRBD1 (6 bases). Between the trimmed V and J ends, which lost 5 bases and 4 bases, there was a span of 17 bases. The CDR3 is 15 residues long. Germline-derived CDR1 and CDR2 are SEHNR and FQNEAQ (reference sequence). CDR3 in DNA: TGTGCCAGCAGCCCGGCGGGGGTAGGGGGCACTGAAGCTTTCTTT. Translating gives CASSPAGVGGTEAFF.

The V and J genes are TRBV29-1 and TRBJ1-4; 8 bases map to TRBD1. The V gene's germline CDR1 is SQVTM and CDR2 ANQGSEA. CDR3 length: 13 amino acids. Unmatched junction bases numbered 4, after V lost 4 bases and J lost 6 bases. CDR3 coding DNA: TGCAGCGTTGGGACAGGGACAGATGAAAAACTGTTTTTT. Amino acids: CSVGTGTDEKLFF.

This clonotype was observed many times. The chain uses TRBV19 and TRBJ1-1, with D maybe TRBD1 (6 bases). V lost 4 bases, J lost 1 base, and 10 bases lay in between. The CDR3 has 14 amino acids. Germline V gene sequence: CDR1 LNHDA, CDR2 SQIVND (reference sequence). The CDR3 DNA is TGTGCCAGTAGTAATCAGGGGTGGAACACTGAAGCTTTCTTT. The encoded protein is CASSNQGWNTEAFF. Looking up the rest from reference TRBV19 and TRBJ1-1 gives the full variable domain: DGGITQSPKYLFRKEGQNVTLSCEQNLNHDAMYWYRQDPGQGLRLIYYSQIVNDFQKGDIAEGYSVSREKKESFPLTVTSAQKNPTAFYLCASSNQGWNTEAFFGQGTRLTVV.

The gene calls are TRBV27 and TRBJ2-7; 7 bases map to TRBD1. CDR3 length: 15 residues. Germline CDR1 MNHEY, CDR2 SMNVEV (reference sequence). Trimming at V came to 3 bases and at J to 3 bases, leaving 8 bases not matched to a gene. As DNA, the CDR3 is TGTGCCAGCAGTTTTTTTCCAGGGGGAGTCTACGAGCAGTACTTC. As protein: CASSFFPGGVYEQYF.

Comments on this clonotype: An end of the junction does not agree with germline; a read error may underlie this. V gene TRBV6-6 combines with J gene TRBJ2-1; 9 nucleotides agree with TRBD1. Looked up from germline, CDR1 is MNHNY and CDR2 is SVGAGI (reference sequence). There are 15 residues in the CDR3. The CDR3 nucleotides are TGTGCCAGCAGTTACTTCACAGGGGGCAACAATGAGCAGTTCTTT. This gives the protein CASSYFTGGNNEQFF.

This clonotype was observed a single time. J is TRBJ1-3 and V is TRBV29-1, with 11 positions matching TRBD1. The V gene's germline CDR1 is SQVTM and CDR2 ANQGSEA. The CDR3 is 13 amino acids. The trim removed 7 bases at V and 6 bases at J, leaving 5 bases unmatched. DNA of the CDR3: TGCAGCGCGGTGGACAGGGGGCCAAACACCATATATTTT. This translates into CSAVDRGPNTIYF.

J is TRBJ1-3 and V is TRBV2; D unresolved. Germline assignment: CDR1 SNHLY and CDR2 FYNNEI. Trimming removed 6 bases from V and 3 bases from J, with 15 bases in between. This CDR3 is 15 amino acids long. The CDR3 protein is CASRNTPSDGNTIYF. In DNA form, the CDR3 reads TGTGCCAGCAGGAACACACCAAGTGATGGAAACACCATATATTTT. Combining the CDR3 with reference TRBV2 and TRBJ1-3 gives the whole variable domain EPEVTQTPSHQVTQMGQEVILRCVPISNHLYFYWYRQILGQKVEFLVSFYNNEISEKSEIFDDQFSVERPDGSNFTLKIRSTKLEDSAMYFCASRNTPSDGNTIYFGEGSWLTVV.

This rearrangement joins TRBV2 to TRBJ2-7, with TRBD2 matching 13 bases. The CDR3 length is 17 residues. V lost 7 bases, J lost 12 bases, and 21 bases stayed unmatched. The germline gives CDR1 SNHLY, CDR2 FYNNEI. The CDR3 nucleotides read TGTGCCAGCACCTCGGGAGGGAGTGGGACTAGCGGGGCAATGCGGTACTTC. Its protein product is CASTSGGSGTSGAMRYF.